Following are 30 T cell receptor beta chains from one sample sequenced in a study of CD8+CD57+ T cells in acquired aplastic anemia (dated by TCRdb to between 2018 and 2020). The sequencer was an Illumina HiSeq 2000. Genomic DNA was used as template for profiling of TCR beta VDJ combinations and CDR3 sequences. TCRdb reanalyzed the raw reads on its own, using fastp at Q25 for trimming and MiXCR for clone calling, and kept in-frame beta chains. A single entry per CDR3 protein holds the most common genes and DNA from its merged rows. This sample is represented by 200,000 to 250,000 distinct CDR3 sequences; 30% to 40% of them were singletons. The ten largest account for around 1.1% of the sample. Sample: sorted CD4+, CD8+, or CD8+CD57+ T cells (not recorded which) from PBMCs. The receptors were sampled from a human donor in good health, serving as a control.

For this clonotype: A much larger clone differs by one base, so this may be a read error. This chain uses TRBV5-1 with TRBJ2-1; 10 positions agree with TRBD2. Germline values: CDR1 SGHRS, CDR2 YFSETQ. The CDR3 sequence is 14 residues long. The CDR3 nucleotides are TGCGCCAGCCGCTTGGGACTAGCGTTTGGTGAGCAGTTCTTC. It is translated as CASRLGLAFGEQFF. The whole variable domain, filled in from reference TRBV5-1 and TRBJ2-1, reads KAGVTQTPRYLIKTRGQQVTLSCSPISGHRSVSWYQQTPGQGLQFLFEYFSETQRNKGNFPGRFSGRQFSNSRSEMNVSTLELGDSALYLCASRLGLAFGEQFFGPGTRLTVL.

Notes on this clonotype: A much larger clonotype is one base distant, so this may be a read error. The chain joins TRBV6-1 to TRBJ1-2; D gene uncertain. The CDR3 runs 14 residues. Looked up from germline, CDR1 is MNHNS and CDR2 is SASEGT. The CDR3, as DNA: TGTACCAGCAGTCCCGGCGTTGGAGGGTATGGCTACACCTTC. Its protein is CTSSPGVGGYGYTF.

CDR3 DNA: TGTGCCAGCAGTGAAACGGCAGTGAACACTGAAGCTTTCTTT. It codes for CASSETAVNTEAFF. This sequence joins TRBV6-1 and TRBJ1-1; D is unresolved. Germline CDR1 is MNHNS and CDR2 is SASEGT. The CDR3 is 14 amino acids. The V end was cut by 2 bases, the J end by 0 bases, with 7 bases between.

In this sample, this clonotype turned up many times. This chain connects TRBV2 to TRBJ1-5; D gene ambiguous. V was clipped by 5 bases and J by 5 bases, with 4 bases between them. Germline lookup yields CDR1 SNHLY and CDR2 FYNNEI. The CDR3 loop spans 11 amino acids. The CDR3 DNA is TGTGCCAGCAGTACGGATCAGCCCCAGCATTTT. Protein product: CASSTDQPQHF. The variable domain in full, completed from reference TRBV2 and TRBJ1-5, reads EPEVTQTPSHQVTQMGQEVILRCVPISNHLYFYWYRQILGQKVEFLVSFYNNEISEKSEIFDDQFSVERPDGSNFTLKIRSTKLEDSAMYFCASSTDQPQHFGDGTRLSIL.

This clonotype was seen at least ten times. The CDR3 is CSVVHSYGYTF. The DNA for the CDR3 is TGCAGCGTTGTCCACAGCTATGGCTACACCTTC. The V call is TRBV29-1, the J call TRBJ1-2; D not resolved. The CDR3 covers 11 residues. V was clipped by 4 bases and J by 4 bases, with 7 bases between them. CDR1 and CDR2 (germline): SQVTM, ANQGSEA. Variable domain in full (rest from reference TRBV29-1 and TRBJ1-2): SAVISQKPSRDICQRGTSLTIQCQVDSQVTMMFWYRQQPGQSLTLIATANQGSEATYESGFVIDKFPISRPNLTFSTLTVSNMSPEDSSIYLCSVVHSYGYTFGSGTRLTVV.

This clonotype was observed at least ten times. The chain links TRBV11-2 to TRBJ2-1; D is unresolved. With 6 bases removed from V and 7 bases from J, the gap between germline ends came to 13 bases. This CDR3 region has 13 residues. The germline gives CDR1 SGHAT, CDR2 FQNNGV. For the CDR3, the DNA is TGTGCCAGCAGAAGATTACTCGGAAATGAGCAGTTCTTC. Translation: CASRRLLGNEQFF.

This clonotype came up many times. The CDR3 nucleotides read TGCGCCAGCAGCTTGGCCCTCGGCAGGGGCACTGAAGCTTTCTTT. Translation: CASSLALGRGTEAFF. The genes are TRBV5-1 and TRBJ1-1; a possible D gene is TRBD1 (6 bases). V was pared by 0 bases and J by 4 bases, with 13 bases between. Germline-derived CDR1 and CDR2 are SGHRS and YFSETQ. This CDR3 is built from 15 residues.

This clonotype occurred many times. V and J are TRBV7-2 and TRBJ2-5, with D possibly being TRBD1 (5 bases). Per the germline V gene, CDR1 is SGHTA and CDR2 is FQGNSA. With 1 base removed from V and 6 bases from J, the gap between germline ends came to 18 bases. The CDR3 is 16 residues long. CDR3 in amino acids: CASSLGGSRVGQTQYF. The CDR3 DNA sequence: TGTGCCAGCAGCTTAGGAGGATCCAGGGTCGGACAGACCCAGTACTTC.

Of note for this clonotype: A read error may account for a junction end that differs from germline. The chain carries TRBV10-3 and TRBJ2-7, with 10 bases aligning to TRBD1. In germline, CDR1 is ENHRY, CDR2 SYGVKD. The CDR3 loop spans 15 amino acids. The CDR3 DNA reads as TGTGCCATCAGACCGACAGGGGGCCTTTCCTGCGAGCAGTACTTC. Translation: CAIRPTGGLSCEQYF.

The chain uses TRBV25-1 and TRBJ2-2, with D possibly called TRBD1 or TRBD2 (6 bases each). The CDR3 length is 17 residues. V lost 11 bases, J lost 2 bases, and 24 bases lay in between. Germline lookup yields CDR1 MGHDK and CDR2 SYGVNS. In DNA, the CDR3 is TGTGCCTGGAGAGGGGGGTGGGTAGCGGTTAACACCGGGGAGCTGTTTTTT. It is translated as CAWRGGWVAVNTGELFF.

The rearrangement links TRBV27 to TRBJ2-7, with D uncertain. Trimming left V 2 bases short and J 4 bases short, with 12 bases between. The CDR3 consists of 14 residues. Germline CDR1 is MNHEY and CDR2 is SMNVEV (reference sequence). DNA for the CDR3: TGTGCCAGCAGTTTAGGCCCAGGCTGGTACGAGCAGTACTTC. Translation: CASSLGPGWYEQYF.

V usage is TRBV11-2 and J usage is TRBJ1-2; the D is unclear. V lost 4 bases and J lost 2, with 14 bases in between. The length of the CDR3 is 15 residues. Germline lookup yields CDR1 SGHAT and CDR2 FQNNGV. CDR3 amino acids: CASSSVRDLNYGYTF. Here the CDR3 DNA reads TGTGCCAGCAGCTCAGTTCGGGATTTGAACTATGGCTACACCTTC.

The gene calls are TRBV3-1 and TRBJ1-1; no clear D gene. This CDR3 comprises 14 residues. V dropped 4 bases and J dropped 3 bases, with 12 bases sitting between them. The germline V gene encodes CDR1 LGHDT and CDR2 YNNKEL (reference sequence). The CDR3 DNA is TGTGCCAGCAGCCTAGACACCGTGGACACTGAAGCTTTCTTT. Encoded protein: CASSLDTVDTEAFF.

To note about this clonotype: A much larger clone lies a single base off, so this may be a read error. The conserved closing phenylalanine or tryptophan is absent in this CDR3, likely reflecting a read error. The V call is TRBV20-1, the J call TRBJ1-1, with no clear D. In germline, CDR1 is DFQATT, CDR2 SNEGSKA (reference sequence). The germline V and J ends were trimmed by 1 base and 10 bases, with 13 bases remaining between them. The CDR3 is 12 residues long. CDR3 nucleotide sequence: TGCAGTGCTAGAGGCGAGACCGGTGGAGCTTTCCTT. Its protein product is CSARGETGGAFL.

This clonotype was counted many times. The chain combines TRBV14 with TRBJ1-1, with unresolved D. Per the germline V gene, CDR1 is SGHDN and CDR2 is FVKESK. The V end lost 0 bases, the J end lost 1 base, and 9 bases lay between the germline ends. This CDR3 is built from 15 residues. CDR3 region: CASSQDIRANTEAFF. The CDR3, as DNA: TGTGCCAGCAGCCAAGACATTAGAGCGAACACTGAAGCTTTCTTT.

Worth noting for this clonotype: With a much larger clone just one base away, this may be a read error. The gene calls are TRBV5-6 and TRBJ2-7; D is unclear. The CDR3 has 14 amino acids. Germline V gene sequence: CDR1 SGHDT, CDR2 YYEEEE. Here the CDR3 reads CASSLSWAAGQQCF. The CDR3 DNA sequence: TGTGCCAGCAGCTTGTCTTGGGCAGCTGGCCAGCAGTGCTTC.

Points on this clonotype: A junction end diverges from the germline sequence, so it may reflect a read error. This chain joins TRBV5-1 and TRBJ2-1; D perhaps matches TRBD2 (6 bases). Germline assignment: CDR1 SGHRS and CDR2 YFSETQ. CDR3 length equals 13 residues. This CDR3 reads CASSLEVSGQKLF. The CDR3 nucleotides read TGCGCCAGCAGCTTGGAAGTTAGCGGACAAAAGCTCTTC.

This clonotype was observed at least ten times. This chain uses TRBV19 with TRBJ1-1, with D uncertain. CDR3 size: 14 residues. CDR1 and CDR2 (germline): LNHDA, SQIVND (reference sequence). Trimming took 6 bases from V and 4 from J, leaving 15 bases between them. Here the CDR3 reads CASRLQLVGTEAFF. CDR3 nucleotide sequence: TGTGCCAGTAGATTACAGCTCGTGGGCACTGAAGCTTTCTTT.

The table lists this clonotype with many counts. The CDR3 sequence: CSASWTESSSYNEQFF. The CDR3 DNA sequence: TGCAGTGCTAGCTGGACAGAAAGTTCCTCCTACAATGAGCAGTTCTTC. This sequence joins TRBV20-1 and TRBJ2-1; tentative D call: TRBD1 (6 bases). The CDR3 spans 16 residues. Germline V lookup: CDR1 DFQATT, CDR2 SNEGSKA (reference sequence). V lost 3 bases and J 0 bases, leaving 15 bases between the germline ends.

The table lists this clonotype with many counts. The chain recombines TRBV5-1 with TRBJ2-5; 7 positions match TRBD2. V lost 4 bases, J lost 1 base, and 7 bases stayed unmatched. This CDR3 contains 15 residues. Germline-derived CDR1 and CDR2 are SGHRS and YFSETQ. The CDR3 protein is CASSRQTSPQETQYF. The CDR3 region has the DNA TGCGCCAGCAGCAGACAGACTAGCCCCCAAGAGACCCAGTACTTC.

The V and J genes are TRBV7-2 and TRBJ2-5; 10 bases are shared with TRBD2. This CDR3 is built from 15 residues. The germline gives CDR1 SGHTA, CDR2 FQGNSA. The trim removed 10 bases at V and 5 bases at J, leaving 13 bases unmatched. The CDR3 DNA reads TGTGCCACCTCGGAGCGGGGGGGCCGGTTCGAGACCCAGTACTTC. Translation: CATSERGGRFETQYF.

The chain employs TRBV5-1 and TRBJ1-2; D is ambiguous. Trimming stripped 3 bases from V and 1 base from J, with 13 bases between. From germline, CDR1 is SGHRS and CDR2 YFSETQ. The CDR3 totals 15 residues. Here the CDR3 reads CASSYDWGNNYGYTF. The CDR3 nucleotides read TGCGCCAGCAGCTATGATTGGGGAAATAACTATGGCTACACCTTC.

The count of this clonotype is one. The chain combines TRBV5-1 with TRBJ2-7; 9 bases are shared with TRBD1. This CDR3 is 16 amino acids long. CDR1 is SGHRS, CDR2 YFSETQ, per germline. J was trimmed by 5 bases and V by 0 bases; bases with no gene match: 9. The DNA for the CDR3 is TGCGCCAGCAGCTTGGCATTCCGGGACAGGGCTGACGAGCAGTACTTC. Protein sequence: CASSLAFRDRADEQYF.

This clonotype was counted only a few times. The chain recombines TRBV5-1 with TRBJ2-1; either TRBD1 or TRBD2 may fit D (5 bases each). Germline values: CDR1 SGHRS, CDR2 YFSETQ. V was cut by 0 bases and J by 6 bases, with 16 bases left in between. The CDR3 consists of 16 residues. The CDR3 nucleotides read TGCGCCAGCAGCTTGGCGGGACCCGGGGAACCCAATGAGCAGTTCTTC. It specifies CASSLAGPGEPNEQFF.

This clonotype was seen many times. The V call is TRBV2, the J call TRBJ2-7, with TRBD2 as a possible D gene (5 bases). V lost 4 bases, J lost 3 bases, and 16 bases lay in between. Germline CDR1 SNHLY, CDR2 FYNNEI. The CDR3 has 15 residues. As DNA, the CDR3 is TGTGCCAGCAGTGCTGGGGATAGAAGCGGCTACGAGCAGTACTTC. This sequence encodes CASSAGDRSGYEQYF.

This clonotype was counted many times. The rearrangement joins TRBV20-1 to TRBJ2-7; 11 bases are shared with TRBD2. This CDR3 has 15 amino acids. Germline trimming cut 5 bases from V and 4 bases from J; bases unmatched to any gene: 10. The germline V gene encodes CDR1 DFQATT and CDR2 SNEGSKA (reference sequence). This CDR3 is CSAFVAGGLRYEQYF. DNA of the CDR3: TGCAGTGCTTTTGTAGCGGGGGGGCTTCGGTACGAGCAGTACTTC.

This clonotype was recorded many times. The chain carries TRBV20-1 and TRBJ1-2; TRBD1 might be the D (6 bases). Germline V CDR1 and CDR2: DFQATT, SNEGSKA (reference sequence). This CDR3 is 16 amino acids long. V was cut by 0 bases and J by 7 bases, with 21 bases left in between. The CDR3 nucleotides read TGCAGTGCTAGAGAAACGGAGTATGACAGGAATGGTGGCTACACCTTC. It codes for CSARETEYDRNGGYTF.

The chain couples TRBV10-1 to TRBJ1-2; D is unresolved. The length of the CDR3 is 15 residues. CDR1 is WNHNN and CDR2 is SYGVQD in the germline V gene (reference sequence). V was pared by 6 bases and J by 1 base, with 15 bases between. CDR3 bases: TGCGCCAGCAGGGCGAGGGTCCCTTTTAACTATGGCTACACCTTC. Its protein product is CASRARVPFNYGYTF.

This clonotype has ten or more counts. This sequence joins TRBV7-3 and TRBJ2-7; 9 positions match TRBD1. The CDR3 covers 16 residues. The ends lost 0 bases at V and 5 bases at J; junction bases unmatched: 8. Germline values: CDR1 SGHTA, CDR2 FQGTGA. The CDR3 spells CASSLTGDRARHEQYF. Here the CDR3 DNA reads TGTGCCAGCAGCTTAACGGGGGACAGGGCAAGACACGAGCAGTACTTC.

The genes are TRBV5-4 and TRBJ2-1; 11 bases align to TRBD1. Germline assignment: CDR1 SGHNT and CDR2 YYREEE (reference sequence). J was trimmed by 6 bases and V by 0 bases; bases with no gene match: 8. This CDR3 is built from 17 residues. As DNA, the CDR3 is TGTGCCAGCAGCTTGGCCGCGGGGACAGGGGGGGTCAATGAGCAGTTCTTC. Its protein is CASSLAAGTGGVNEQFF. Full variable domain (outside the CDR3, taken from reference TRBV5-4 and TRBJ2-1): ETGVTQSPTHLIKTRGQQVTLRCSSQSGHNTVSWYQQALGQGPQFIFQYYREEENGRGNFPPRFSGLQFPNYSSELNVNALELDDSALYLCASSLAAGTGGVNEQFFGPGTRLTVL.